This paragraph covers one T cell receptor (beta chain) sequence. RNA amounts of 0.5 to 1 ug underwent reverse transcription with random hexamers. The CDR3 of TCR beta was amplified by immunoSEQ multiplex PCR across 54 Vbeta and 13 Jbeta. MiXCR, applied by TCRdb to the immunoSEQ multiplex PCR reads, yields one record per CDR3 protein. The table has about 130,000 distinct CDR3 sequences, 91% seen once; the top ten hold around 0.24%. The CDR3 covers 15 residues. Germline V gives CDR1 SNHLY, CDR2 FYNNEI. The V gene end was trimmed by 4 bases and the J gene end by 5 bases; junction bases not matched to a gene: 7. The data belong to a study of CD8 T cells in Susac syndrome. It was treatment-naive patients with stable or active relapsing-remitting disease who made up the multiple sclerosis controls.

The chain combines TRBV2 with TRBJ1-2; TRBD1 matches at 10 bases. The sequence derives from a human donor with multiple sclerosis. Sequenced sample: CD8+ T cells from PBMCs. CDR3 amino acids: CASSGLDRGRYGYTF. The CDR3 coding sequence is TGTGCCAGCAGTGGCTTGGACAGGGGGAGGTATGGCTACACCTTC.